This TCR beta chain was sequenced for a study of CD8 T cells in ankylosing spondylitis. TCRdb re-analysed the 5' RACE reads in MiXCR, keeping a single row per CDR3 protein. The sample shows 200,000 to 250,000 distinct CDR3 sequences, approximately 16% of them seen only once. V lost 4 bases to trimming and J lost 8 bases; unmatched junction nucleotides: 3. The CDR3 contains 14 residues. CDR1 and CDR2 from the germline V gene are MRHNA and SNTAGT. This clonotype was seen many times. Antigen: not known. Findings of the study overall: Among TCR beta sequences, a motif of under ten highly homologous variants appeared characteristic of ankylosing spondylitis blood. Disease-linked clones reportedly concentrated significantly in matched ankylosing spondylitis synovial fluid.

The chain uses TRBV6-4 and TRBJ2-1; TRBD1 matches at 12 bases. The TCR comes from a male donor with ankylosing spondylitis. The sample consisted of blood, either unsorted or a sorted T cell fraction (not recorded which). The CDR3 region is CASSGGTGGDEQFF. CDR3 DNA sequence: TGTGCCAGCAGTGGGGGGACAGGGGGCGATGAGCAGTTCTTC.